Listed below are T cell receptor beta chains from one sample, sequenced in a study of CD8 T cells in Susac syndrome. TCRdb processed the immunoSEQ multiplex PCR reads anew with MiXCR; each CDR3 protein has one entry. The sample gives under 300,000 distinct CDR3 sequences, around 96% of which show up once; 0.095% to 0.12% is in the top ten. Sequenced input: CD4+ T cells from PBMCs. These receptor sequences come from a human donor with Susac syndrome. The conserved cysteine and the conserved F or W are not part of the CDR3 here. A D gene is named only where the DNA matches it firmly.

D gene,V gene,J gene,CDR3 protein
NA,TRBV28,TRBJ2-1,ASRKRRQDSSYNEQF
TRBD1,TRBV6-6,TRBJ1-2,ASSLGQGAYGYT
TRBD2,TRBV5-8,TRBJ2-1,AINEQAFGTSSSNEQF
NA,TRBV28,TRBJ1-5,ASSSPWGSSNQPQH
NA,TRBV28,TRBJ2-1,ASSTMTLEQF
TRBD1,TRBV24-1,TRBJ2-2,ATGPGQGTTGELF
TRBD1,TRBV23-1,TRBJ2-7,ASSQTGTGDYEQY
TRBD1,TRBV14,TRBJ2-1,ASSQDRDRDYNEQF
NA,TRBV14,TRBJ2-1,ASSQWTVNNEQF
NA,TRBV3-1,TRBJ1-1,ASSPPEGPTNDEAF
TRBD1,TRBV5-8,TRBJ2-3,ASGRQGAWPDTQY
NA,TRBV18,TRBJ2-7,ASSPPMGYEQY
TRBD1,TRBV5-1,TRBJ1-1,ASSFDGQGARTEAF
NA,TRBV20-1,TRBJ1-1,SAVRGRTALEAF
TRBD1,TRBV7-3,TRBJ1-2,ASSRGQGTGYT
NA,TRBV2,TRBJ2-7,ASSDLAPLYEQY
NA,TRBV7-3,TRBJ2-1,ASSLVGSYNEQF
NA,TRBV7-9,TRBJ2-7,ASSKSSATREQY
NA,TRBV7-3,TRBJ2-5,ASSPFTGLETQY
TRBD2,TRBV5-1,TRBJ2-1,ASSLGRASGVFYEQF
TRBD1,TRBV28,TRBJ1-5,ASSLGTGYQPQH
TRBD1,TRBV24-1,TRBJ1-4,ATRGTDEKLF
TRBD1,TRBV20-1,TRBJ2-1,SATTTRDSYNEQF
NA,TRBV5-1,TRBJ2-1,ASSLRPESGNEQF
NA,TRBV25-1,TRBJ1-2,ASSELQATHGYT
NA,TRBV5-1,TRBJ1-1,ASSLISVNTEAF
NA,TRBV28,TRBJ1-5,ASSLFIHQPQH
NA,TRBV15,TRBJ1-3,ATSRDTRLSGNTIY
TRBD2,TRBV20-1,TRBJ2-1,SARGTSGRAYNEQF
NA,TRBV5-1,TRBJ2-2,ASSALWTIGNTGELF
NA,TRBV11-3,TRBJ2-1,ASSLVLIDEQF
TRBD2,TRBV30,TRBJ2-4,AWSLAGTGNIQY
TRBD1,TRBV12-3/TRBV12-4,TRBJ2-5,ASSPQTPGTGAKTQY
TRBD1,TRBV2,TRBJ2-3,ASTSWDRAKPGTDTQY
NA,TRBV14,TRBJ2-1,ASSQLDRPLSYNEQF
NA,TRBV5-1,TRBJ2-3,ASSLGGFTDTQY
NA,TRBV7-3,TRBJ2-1,ASSPASGLQF
NA,TRBV7-6,TRBJ1-5,ASSLGGNSNQPQH
NA,TRBV4-1,TRBJ1-1,ASSQATGSEAF
TRBD1,TRBV30,TRBJ1-5,AWNDRGHQPQH
TRBD2,TRBV2,TRBJ2-3,ASLQRGNTDTQY
NA,TRBV5-4,TRBJ1-5,ASSLPGRNQPQH
TRBD1,TRBV11-3,TRBJ2-2,ASSLASGGTGELF
NA,TRBV4-1,TRBJ2-7,ASSQASHVLSEQY
TRBD1,TRBV29-1,TRBJ2-1,SVQTGESNEQF
TRBD1,TRBV3-1,TRBJ1-2,ASTTTRGQNYGYT
NA,TRBV20-1,TRBJ1-5,SARGHGSQQPQH
NA,TRBV30,TRBJ2-3,AWSAVGTSTDTQY
TRBD2,TRBV10-3,TRBJ2-7,ATRTSAPEQY
NA,TRBV28,TRBJ2-2,ASSVTSKKGVGELF
TRBD1,TRBV27,TRBJ2-1,ASSRDREDHNEQF
NA,TRBV27,TRBJ2-1,ASSLQGMGYNEQF
NA,TRBV14,TRBJ1-1,ASSQRQGYTEAF